Listed below are T cell receptor beta chains from one sample, sequenced in a study of blood T cell repertoires in COVID-19. Clones were read by immunoSEQ multiplex PCR, and TCRdb kept only the in-frame ones, dropping some. Here the sample spans about 300,000 clones, approximately 90% being singletons. Sequenced material: peripheral blood. These receptors were collected from a woman between 45 and 65 years old with COVID-19, enrolled during active disease. The CDR3 runs from the conserved cysteine through the conserved F or W. A D gene is named only where the DNA matches it firmly. The size field is filled for only some rows; it gives once, few, many or a size class.

D gene	clone size	V gene	J gene	CDR3 DNA	CDR3 protein
-	-	TRBV5-4	TRBJ2-7	TGTGCCAGCAGCCCGCCACAGATGGACTACGAGCAGTACTTC	CASSPPQMDYEQYF
-	-	TRBV29-1	TRBJ1-1	TGCAGCGTCTTACAGGTTCTGAACACTGAAGCTTTCTTT	CSVLQVLNTEAFF
-	few	TRBV29-1	TRBJ1-2	TGCAGCGTCCGAGGGGAGGGTGTTGGCTACACCTTC	CSVRGEGVGYTF
-	-	TRBV5-4	TRBJ1-1	TGTGCCAGCAGCCCAACCGGGGGGGAGGACACTGAAGCTTTCTTT	CASSPTGGEDTEAFF
-	-	TRBV24-1	TRBJ1-5	TGTGCCACCAGTGATTTGGTGGGGGGGTCGAGCAATCAGCCCCAGCATTTT	CATSDLVGGSSNQPQHF
TRBD1	-	TRBV7-2	TRBJ1-6	TGTGCCAGCAGCTTAGACAGGGGTTCACCCCTCCACTTT	CASSLDRGSPLHF
TRBD1	-	TRBV12-5	TRBJ1-2	TGTGCTAGTGGTTTGCGACAGGGTAAAGGCTACACCTTC	CASGLRQGKGYTF
-	-	TRBV5-1	TRBJ1-2	TGCGCCAGCAGCTCCCACTTAAATGGCTACACCTTC	CASSSHLNGYTF
-	-	TRBV19	TRBJ1-2	TGTGCCAGTAGCGCGACTTTCTATGGCTACACCTTC	CASSATFYGYTF
-	-	TRBV2	TRBJ1-6	TGTGCCAGCAGCCGGGATTCACCCCTCCACTTT	CASSRDSPLHF
-	-	TRBV7-2	TRBJ2-5	TGTGCCAGCAGCTCGCCGCAGGGCTTGATGGGACAAGAGACCCAGTACTTC	CASSSPQGLMGQETQYF
-	-	TRBV5-1	TRBJ1-5	TGCGCCAGCAGCTTGGGAGGGCACAATCAGCCCCAGCATTTT	CASSLGGHNQPQHF
-	-	TRBV6-5	TRBJ2-7	TGTGCCAGCAGGACCGCAGGGGACACGATCTACGAGCAGTACTTC	CASRTAGDTIYEQYF